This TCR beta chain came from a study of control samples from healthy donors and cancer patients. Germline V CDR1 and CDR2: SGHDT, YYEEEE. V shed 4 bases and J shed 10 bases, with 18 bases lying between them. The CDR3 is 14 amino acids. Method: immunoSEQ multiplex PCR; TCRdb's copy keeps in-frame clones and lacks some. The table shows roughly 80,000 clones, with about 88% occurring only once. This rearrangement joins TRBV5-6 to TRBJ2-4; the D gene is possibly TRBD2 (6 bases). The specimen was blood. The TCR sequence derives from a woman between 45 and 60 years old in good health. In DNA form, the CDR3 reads TGTGCCAGCAGCCTATACCGGGACTCGCCAATTCAGTACTTC. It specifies CASSLYRDSPIQYF.